This T cell receptor (beta chain) was recorded in a study of blood T cell repertoires in COVID-19. Looking at the study overall: COVID-19 samples, acute and convalescent, were from the United States, Italy and Spain.

The V and J ends lost 0 bases and 6 bases, in that order; junction bases with no gene match: 9. Germline CDR1 SGDLS, CDR2 YYNGEE. This CDR3 is built from 18 residues. Only in-frame clones appear in the TCRdb table, and some are missing; sequencing was by immunoSEQ multiplex PCR. The sample carries roughly 190,000 clones, 65% to 85% recorded once. V and J are TRBV9 and TRBJ2-2, with 12 bases fitting TRBD2. The source of this sequence is a woman in her twenties or thirties who had recovered from COVID-19. Sample: PBMCs or T cells enriched from blood (not recorded which). The CDR3, as DNA: TGTGCCAGCAGCGTAGCTCCCCGACTAGCGGGAGATGCCGGGGAGCTGTTTTTT. It codes for CASSVAPRLAGDAGELFF. The entire variable domain, with the rest obtained from reference TRBV9 and TRBJ2-2, is as follows: DSGVTQTPKHLITATGQRVTLRCSPRSGDLSVYWYQQSLDQGLQFLIQYYNGEERAKGNILERFSAQQFPDLHSELNLSSLELGDSALYFCASSVAPRLAGDAGELFFGEGSRLTVL.